These 20 T cell receptor beta chains were sequenced from one sample in a study of shared clonotypes between healthy human individuals. TCRdb keeps only in-frame clones here, not all; method: immunoSEQ multiplex PCR. The sample holds some 2,500,000 clones, approximately 94% seen once. Sequenced sample: naive CD4+ T cells from PBMCs. Subset denoted: CD45RA+ positively selected. The source is a young man in good health. Some clones in this sample may be carry-over from other donors' samples.

Comment on this clone: Other nucleotide sequences from this sample produce the same CDR3. The chain carries TRBV12-5 and TRBJ2-3; D unclear. Trimming pared 6 bases from V and 1 base from J, leaving 8 bases between. Germline V gives CDR1 LGHNT, CDR2 FRNRAP. This CDR3 has 13 residues. CDR3 coding DNA: TGTGCTAGTGGGCAGGTAGGCACAGATACGCAGTATTTT. This codes for CASGQVGTDTQYF. The full variable domain, with the rest looked up from reference TRBV12-5 and TRBJ2-3, is DARVTQTPRHKVTEMGQEVTMRCQPILGHNTVFWYRQTMMQGLELLAYFRNRAPLDDSGMPKDRFSAEMPDATLATLKIQPSEPRDSAVYFCASGQVGTDTQYFGPGTRLTVL.

This rearrangement joins TRBV9 to TRBJ1-2, with a tentative D call TRBD1 (5 bases). Germline loops: CDR1 SGDLS, CDR2 YYNGEE. The CDR3 length is 13 residues. Trimming removed 1 base at V and 6 bases at J, with 10 bases between. CDR3 DNA sequence: TGTGCCAGCAGCGTACTTCAGGGTCATGGCTACACCTTC. It translates to CASSVLQGHGYTF.

The chain links TRBV2 to TRBJ1-4; D is ambiguous. This CDR3 has 14 amino acids. V was clipped by 1 base and J by 5 bases, with 8 bases between them. Germline V CDR1 and CDR2: SNHLY, FYNNEI. CDR3 sequence: CASSEVTQNEKLFF. CDR3 coding DNA: TGTGCCAGCAGTGAAGTGACTCAAAATGAAAAACTGTTTTTT.

Concerning this clone: The sample carries other DNA sequences with the same CDR3. The CDR3 DNA is TGCGCCAGCAGCCAAGATAGGGACAGGACTTATGGCTACACCTTC. Amino acid sequence: CASSQDRDRTYGYTF. The chain links TRBV4-1 to TRBJ1-2, with 8 bases aligning to TRBD1. Germline values: CDR1 MGHRA, CDR2 YSYEKL. This CDR3 has 15 residues. V shed 0 bases, J shed 5 bases, and the junction held 5 bases outside the gene matches.

This rearrangement joins TRBV5-8 to TRBJ2-6; D is uncertain. CDR1 and CDR2 (germline): SGHTS, YDEGEE. The CDR3 spans 15 residues. Trimming removed 5 bases from V and 0 bases from J, with 9 bases in between. The chain's CDR3 is CASRPLSSGANVLTF. CDR3 sequence (DNA): TGTGCCAGCAGACCTCTATCCTCTGGGGCCAACGTCCTGACTTTC.

V usage is TRBV7-9 and J usage is TRBJ1-3, with D possibly being TRBD1 (6 bases). The germline V gene has CDR1 SEHNR and CDR2 FQNEAQ (reference sequence). This CDR3 is 16 amino acids long. Deletions cut 2 bases from V and 0 bases from J, with 11 bases between. The CDR3 spells CASSLLGRGSGNTIYF. The DNA for the CDR3 is TGTGCCAGCAGCTTACTGGGCAGGGGCTCTGGAAACACCATATATTTT.

The chain links TRBV27 to TRBJ1-2; no clear D gene. The V end lost 2 bases, the J end lost 8 bases, and 12 bases lay between the germline ends. The germline V gene has CDR1 MNHEY and CDR2 SMNVEV (reference sequence). The CDR3 is 13 residues long. The CDR3 region is CASSLQGSGGYTF. CDR3 coding DNA: TGTGCCAGCAGTTTACAAGGGTCGGGCGGCTACACCTTC.

This clone was seen only once. The chain joins TRBV5-1 to TRBJ2-6; perhaps TRBD1 as D (5 bases). The germline V gene encodes CDR1 SGHRS and CDR2 YFSETQ. The V and J ends lost 9 bases and 0 bases respectively, with 13 bases between them. This CDR3 region has 15 residues. The CDR3 region has the DNA TGCGCCAACCCCATTGGGGCCTCTGGGGCCAACGTCCTGACTTTC. This translates into CANPIGASGANVLTF.

As regards this clone: The sample contains more than one DNA sequence encoding this CDR3. CDR3 sequence (DNA): TGTGCCAGCTCACCAGGCATCGGAGAGACCCAGTACTTC. It encodes CASSPGIGETQYF. The J gene is TRBJ2-5, the V gene TRBV18; D is unclear. The germline V gene has CDR1 KGHSH and CDR2 LQKENI. The CDR3 covers 13 residues. V shed 2 bases and J shed 4 bases, with 8 bases lying between them.

The CDR3 DNA reads as TGTGCCAGCAGCCCTAGCGGGAGGGCCTCGGATACGCAGTATTTT. It is translated as CASSPSGRASDTQYF. V usage is TRBV6-4 and J usage is TRBJ2-3; 12 bases match TRBD2. J lost 6 bases, V lost 6 bases, and 7 bases had no gene match. The CDR3 consists of 15 residues. The V gene's germline CDR1 is MRHNA and CDR2 SNTAGT.

The chain uses TRBV6-1 and TRBJ2-7; D may be TRBD1 or TRBD2 (5 bases each). In germline, CDR1 is MNHNS, CDR2 SASEGT. V lost 1 base and J 13 bases, leaving 17 bases between the germline ends. The CDR3 totals 13 residues. This chain's CDR3 is CASSEVDRDAPYF. Written as DNA, the CDR3 is TGTGCCAGCAGTGAAGTGGACCGGGACGCGCCCTACTTC.

This chain links TRBV6-1 with TRBJ2-4; D is uncertain. V lost 6 bases, J lost 3 bases, and 9 bases lay in between. The CDR3 is 13 amino acids. Per the germline V gene, CDR1 is MNHNS and CDR2 is SASEGT. DNA of the CDR3: TGTGCCAGCAGCCCCGTCTTCAAAAACATTCAGTACTTC. Translating it yields CASSPVFKNIQYF.

This chain joins TRBV11-2 and TRBJ1-1, with D possibly TRBD1 on 5 matching bases. Germline CDR1 SGHAT, CDR2 FQNNGV. CDR3 size: 15 residues. Trimming took 5 bases from V and 0 from J, leaving 13 bases between them. The CDR3 sequence: CASSQVRGMNTEAFF. As DNA, the CDR3 is TGTGCCAGCAGCCAAGTGCGGGGGATGAACACTGAAGCTTTCTTT.

This clone was seen a single time. The V gene is TRBV30, the J gene TRBJ1-6; D ambiguous. CDR1 and CDR2 (germline): GTSNPN, SVGIG (reference sequence). Trimming left V 4 bases short and J 3 bases short, with 13 bases between. CDR3 size: 15 residues. The CDR3 reads CAWIDHGFYNSPLHF. CDR3 nucleotide sequence: TGTGCCTGGATTGATCACGGCTTCTATAATTCACCCCTCCACTTT.

The CDR3 here is CASSQTGASNTGELFF. As DNA, the CDR3 is TGTGCCAGCAGCCAGACAGGGGCCTCGAACACCGGGGAGCTGTTTTTT. The chain recombines TRBV14 with TRBJ2-2; the match to TRBD1 covers 8 bases. Germline assignment: CDR1 SGHDN and CDR2 FVKESK. The CDR3 length is 16 residues. Trimming at V came to 3 bases and at J to 0 bases, leaving 3 bases not matched to a gene.

This chain uses TRBV7-9 with TRBJ2-7; TRBD1 or TRBD2 may be the D gene (5 bases each). The V gene lost 5 bases and the J gene lost 0 bases, with 14 bases spanning the gap. Germline V gene lookup returns CDR1 SEHNR and CDR2 FQNEAQ (reference sequence). The CDR3 consists of 15 residues. The CDR3 is CASSLGADPSYEQYF. The CDR3 DNA sequence: TGTGCCAGCAGCCTCGGGGCGGATCCCTCCTACGAGCAGTACTTC.

This sequence joins TRBV18 and TRBJ1-1; a weak D match, TRBD1 (5 bases). The CDR3 length is 14 residues. Germline V gene sequence: CDR1 KGHSH, CDR2 LQKENI. V was cut by 5 bases and J by 1 base, with 11 bases left in between. The CDR3, as DNA: TGTGCCAGCTCAGCGACAGACGCGAACACTGAAGCTTTCTTT. It encodes CASSATDANTEAFF.

V is TRBV5-1 and J is TRBJ1-1; D is unclear. Germline loops: CDR1 SGHRS, CDR2 YFSETQ. There are 14 residues in the CDR3. V lost 2 bases and J 3 bases, leaving 11 bases between the germline ends. As DNA, the CDR3 is TGCGCCAGCAGCTTAGTTCGGCAGTACACTGAAGCTTTCTTT. It yields the protein CASSLVRQYTEAFF.

The chain links TRBV28 to TRBJ1-1, with TRBD1 matching 10 bases. CDR3 length equals 17 residues. The V gene's germline CDR1 is MDHEN and CDR2 SYDVKM. The V gene end was trimmed by 7 bases and the J gene end by 0 bases; junction bases not matched to a gene: 11. This CDR3 is CASTGRDRGLMNTEAFF. CDR3 nucleotide sequence: TGTGCCAGCACCGGCCGGGACAGGGGCCTCATGAACACTGAAGCTTTCTTT.

This chain connects TRBV5-1 to TRBJ1-2, with a possible D match to TRBD1 (6 bases). CDR1 is SGHRS and CDR2 is YFSETQ in the germline V gene. Trimming removed 3 bases at V and 1 base at J, with 22 bases between. CDR3 size: 18 residues. The CDR3 sequence is CASSWRPLDRWDNYGYTF. The CDR3 region has the DNA TGCGCCAGCAGCTGGCGGCCCCTAGACAGGTGGGATAACTATGGCTACACCTTC.